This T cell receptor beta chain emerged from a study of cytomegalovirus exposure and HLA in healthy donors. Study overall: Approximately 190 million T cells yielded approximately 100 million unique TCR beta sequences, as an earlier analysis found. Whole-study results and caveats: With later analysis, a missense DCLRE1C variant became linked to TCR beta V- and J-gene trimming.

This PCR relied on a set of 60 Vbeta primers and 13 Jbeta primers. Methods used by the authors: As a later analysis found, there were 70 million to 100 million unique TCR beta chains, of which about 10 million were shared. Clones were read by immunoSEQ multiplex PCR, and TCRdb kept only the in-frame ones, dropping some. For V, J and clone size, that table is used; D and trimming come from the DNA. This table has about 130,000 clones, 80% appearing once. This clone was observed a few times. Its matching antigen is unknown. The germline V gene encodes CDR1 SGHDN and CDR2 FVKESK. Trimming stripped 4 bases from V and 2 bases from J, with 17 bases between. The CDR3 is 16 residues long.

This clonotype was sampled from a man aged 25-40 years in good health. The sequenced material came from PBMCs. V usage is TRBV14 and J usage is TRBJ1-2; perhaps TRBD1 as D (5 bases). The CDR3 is CASSPMRRDFNYGYTF. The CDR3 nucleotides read TGTGCCAGCAGCCCTATGCGCCGGGACTTCAACTATGGCTACACCTTC.